These T cell receptor beta chains were read from a single sample in a study of cytomegalovirus exposure and HLA in healthy donors. Clones were sequenced by immunoSEQ multiplex PCR, and TCRdb holds only the in-frame ones, with some missing. The sample carries about 400,000 clones, around 86% recorded once. The sample taken for sequencing was PBMCs. The receptors here all came from a woman between 18 and 29 years old in good health and CMV-seronegative. Each CDR3 is given with its conserved first and last residue.

TRBV19	15	CASSIRLASQYEQYF
TRBV5-8	13	CASSSRSGLEQYF
TRBV7-8	14	CASSPRGSAAPLHF
TRBV5-4	13	CASSLTGGTEAFF
TRBV2	14	CASSSRLAVNEQFF
TRBV7-8	15	CASSSQGQGLGGYTF
TRBV25-1	12	CASRAHSYEQYF
TRBV7-9	17	CASSHTGTGTANEKLFF
TRBV29-1	12	CSVGRGEDTQYF
TRBV29-1	14	CSVEVAPSTDTQYF
TRBV6-1	12	CASSAQIYGYTF
TRBV28	15	CASRFNPTGLSEAFF
TRBV9	18	CASSVAGAGDLSGNTIYF
TRBV5-1	15	CASSKAGLSYNEQFF
TRBV9	11	CASNSGYGYTF
TRBV27	15	CASSLGRIANYGYTF
TRBV19	14	CASSIDKGPYEQYF
TRBV15	12	CATSIQGGEQYF
TRBV7-8	21	CASSPVLMGLAGPRSYNEQFF
TRBV5-4	14	CASSFPGGYNEQFF
TRBV6-1	16	CASSEGATWDTGELFF
TRBV23-1	14	CASSQSLATDTQYF
TRBV19	12	CASSIGRETQYF
TRBV5-4	15	CASSWDMSSYNEQFF
TRBV7-3	15	CASSSHSGRVGEQFF
TRBV9	15	CASSPTGGAYNEQFF
TRBV19	15	CASSIAGYSNQPQHF
TRBV4-1	17	CASSFTSGTRSYNEQFF